This TCR beta chain appears in the sequencing data of a study of T cell responses to AZD1222 COVID-19 vaccine. General study points: Repertoires were obtained solely post-peak T cell response. Only a handful of AZD1222 recipients, more than five in all, had baseline seropositivity.

As to this clone: No antigen is known for it.

Germline V CDR1 and CDR2: PRHDT, FYEKMQ (reference sequence). The CDR3 is 15 amino acids. V was pared by 4 bases and J by 1 base, with 14 bases between. Profiled with immunoSEQ multiplex PCR; TCRdb holds only in-frame clones, not every one. The sample has around 120,000 clones; 80% to 95% are singletons. The sample in question was peripheral blood, obtained on day 0 of AZD1222 vaccination. This clonotype was obtained from an adult in good health. This sequence joins TRBV13 and TRBJ2-7; D not certain. The CDR3 protein is CASSSSFADSYEQYF. The CDR3 DNA sequence: TGTGCCAGCAGCTCCTCCTTCGCGGATTCCTACGAGCAGTACTTC. The whole variable domain, filled in from reference TRBV13 and TRBJ2-7, reads AAGVIQSPRHLIKEKRETATLKCYPIPRHDTVYWYQQGPGQDPQFLISFYEKMQSDKGSIPDRFSAQQFSDYHSELNMSSLELGDSALYFCASSSSFADSYEQYFGPGTRLTVT.